The clone carrying this T cell receptor (beta chain) was counted between two and nine times. The V end was cut by 4 bases, the J end by 10 bases, with 16 bases between. Germline CDR1 SEHNR, CDR2 FQNEAQ (reference sequence). This CDR3 has 13 residues. Orbital computed tomography, thyroid ultrasound, serum thyroxine and TRAb, and clinical symptoms together informed the diagnoses. Around 10 ml fresh peripheral blood yielded the PBMCs. Regions amplified from RNA transcripts were the TCR beta CDR3 regions. Using the HTBI primer set, a first-round RT-PCR was run on the TCR CDR3. TCRdb redid the calling of the multiplex PCR reads with MiXCR, one entry per CDR3 protein. The sample yields around 800,000 distinct CDR3 sequences, approximately 40% seen once. The data were taken from a study of T cells in Graves' hyperthyroidism and ophthalmopathy.

This sequence was found in a man aged 18 to 29 with Graves' hyperthyroidism. Sequencing was carried out using blood. The chain has TRBV7-9 and TRBJ1-1; D may be TRBD1 (6 bases). CDR3 loop: CASSSWGGTSAFF. The CDR3 nucleotides read TGTGCCAGCAGCTCTTGGGGGGGCACCTCAGCTTTCTTT. The whole variable domain, filled in from reference TRBV7-9 and TRBJ1-1, reads DTGVSQNPRHKITKRGQNVTFRCDPISEHNRLYWYRQTLGQGPEFLTYFQNEAQLEKSRLLSDRFSAERPKGSFSTLEIQRTEQGDSAMYLCASSSWGGTSAFFGQGTRLTVV.